This T cell receptor (beta chain) is from a study of shared clonotypes between healthy human individuals. Sequencing used immunoSEQ multiplex PCR; TCRdb keeps in-frame clones, though not all of them. Here the sample spans about 680,000 clones, roughly 70% being singletons. CDR1 and CDR2 (germline): SGHNT, YENEEA. The CDR3 runs to 15 residues. V was clipped by 4 bases and J by 1 base; unmatched bases: 5. Only a few counts were recorded for this clone. The origin of this receptor is a woman in her twenties or thirties in good health. This sequence joins TRBV11-3 and TRBJ2-3; TRBD1 agrees at 7 bases. Material for sequencing was memory CD4+ T cells sorted from blood. Subset indicated: CD45RA-negative fraction. The CDR3 protein is CASSSGTAGTDTQYF. The CDR3 coding sequence is TGTGCCAGCAGCTCCGGGACAGCCGGCACAGATACGCAGTATTTT.